These T cell receptor beta chains were read from a single sample in a study of graft-versus-host responses after intestinal transplantation. Generated by immunoSEQ multiplex PCR, the TCRdb table keeps only in-frame clones and is missing some. The sample holds more than 85,000 clones; roughly 95% are singletons and the top ten take roughly 0.5%. No cognate antigen is known for these TCRs. The sample here was unstimulated CD8+ T cells sorted from spleen or lymph node cells, taken before intestinal transplant. These TCRs come from a human donor who received an intestinal transplant. The CDR3 runs from the conserved cysteine through the conserved F or W. A D gene is named only where the DNA matches it firmly. Size values are once, few and many counts, or a class for expanded clones, and some rows have none.

j_call	clone_size	d_call	v_call	cdr3_length	cdr3_nt	cdr3_aa
TRBJ2-6	NA	NA	TRBV7-9	17	TGTGCCAGCAGTTCCGGACAAGGAAGCTCTGGGGCCAACGTCCTGACTTTC	CASSSGQGSSGANVLTF
TRBJ2-2	NA	TRBD1	TRBV29-1	12	TGCAGCGTGAGGACAGGGACCGGGGAGCTGTTTTTT	CSVRTGTGELFF
TRBJ1-1	once	TRBD1	TRBV29-1	11	TGCAGCGTTTACAGGGGGACTGAAGCTTTCTTT	CSVYRGTEAFF
TRBJ2-5	NA	NA	TRBV10-3	15	TGTGCCATCAGTGAGGAAGACAGATACCAAGAGACCCAGTACTTC	CAISEEDRYQETQYF
TRBJ2-7	once	TRBD2	TRBV19	14	TGTGCCAGTAGTAAGGGAGGGGAGTCCTACGAGCAGTACTTC	CASSKGGESYEQYF
TRBJ1-3	NA	NA	TRBV6-1	14	TGTGCCAGCACTTCAAGGGGAGCGGGAAACACCATATATTTT	CASTSRGAGNTIYF
TRBJ2-1	NA	NA	TRBV9	14	TGTGCCAGCAGCACAAAAGAACGTCTCAATGAGCAGTTCTTC	CASSTKERLNEQFF
TRBJ2-4	NA	NA	TRBV19	16	TGTGCCAGTAGTATCACACTAGCTTCAGCCAAAAACATTCAGTACTTC	CASSITLASAKNIQYF
TRBJ2-1	NA	NA	TRBV9	17	TGTGCCAGCAGCGTACGGGGCGCAGGATACACCTACAATGAGCAGTTCTTC	CASSVRGAGYTYNEQFF
TRBJ2-3	NA	NA	TRBV9	15	TGTGCCAGCAGCGTAGAAAAATATCCCAGAGATACGCAGTATTTT	CASSVEKYPRDTQYF
TRBJ1-5	NA	NA	TRBV27	14	TGTGCCAGCAGTTTACTTGGACAGAATCAGCCCCAGCATTTT	CASSLLGQNQPQHF
TRBJ2-7	NA	TRBD1	TRBV11-2	14	TGTGCCAGCAGCTTAGGACAGGGGCCAAGGGAGCAGTACTTC	CASSLGQGPREQYF
TRBJ2-1	NA	TRBD2	TRBV7-8	17	TGTGCCAGCAGCTACGGGACTAGCGGAGGCTCCTACAATGAGCAGTTCTTC	CASSYGTSGGSYNEQFF
TRBJ2-3	NA	NA	TRBV7-3	15	TGTGCCAGCAGCCCAACCGGGGGCGGAGCAGATACGCAGTATTTT	CASSPTGGGADTQYF
TRBJ2-7	NA	NA	TRBV6-5	16	TGTGCCAGCAGTTACTCGACATTGGGCAGCTCCTACGAGCAGTACTTC	CASSYSTLGSSYEQYF
TRBJ2-7	few	NA	TRBV19	14	TGTGCCAGTAGTATGTTCCCGGACAGCTACGAGCAGTACTTC	CASSMFPDSYEQYF
TRBJ2-7	NA	NA	TRBV4-1	15	TGCGCCAGCAGCCAAGGCACGTATTCCTCCTACGAGCAGTACTTC	CASSQGTYSSYEQYF
TRBJ2-7	NA	NA	TRBV28	11	TGTGCCAGCAGTTCCCCTAACGAGCAGTACTTC	CASSSPNEQYF
TRBJ2-7	NA	TRBD2	TRBV5-1	18	TGCGCCAGCAGCTTGGTCGATTTTGGACTAGCGGGAGTCTACGAGCAGTACTTC	CASSLVDFGLAGVYEQYF
TRBJ2-7	NA	NA	TRBV19	11	TGTGCCAGTGGGACAATCTACGAGCAGTACTTC	CASGTIYEQYF
TRBJ2-7	NA	NA	TRBV10-3	12	TGTGCCATCTGGGACGGGTCCTACGAGCAGTACTTC	CAIWDGSYEQYF
TRBJ2-4	NA	TRBD1	TRBV25-1	15	TGTGCCAGCAGTGAGCGGGGACAGGGGATAAACATTCAGTACTTC	CASSERGQGINIQYF